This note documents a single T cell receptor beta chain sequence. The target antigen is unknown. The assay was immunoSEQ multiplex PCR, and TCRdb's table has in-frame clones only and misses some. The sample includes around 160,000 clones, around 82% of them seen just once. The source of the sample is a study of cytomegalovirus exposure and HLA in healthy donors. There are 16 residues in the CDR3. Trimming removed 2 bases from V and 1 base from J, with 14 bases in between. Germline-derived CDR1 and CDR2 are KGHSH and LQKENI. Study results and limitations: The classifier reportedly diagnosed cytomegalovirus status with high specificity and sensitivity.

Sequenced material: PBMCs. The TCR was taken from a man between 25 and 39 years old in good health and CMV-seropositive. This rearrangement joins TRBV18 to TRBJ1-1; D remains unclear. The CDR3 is CASSPLGRHQNTEAFF. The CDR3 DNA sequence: TGTGCCAGCTCACCATTGGGCCGACACCAGAACACTGAAGCTTTCTTT.